This is a list of T cell receptor beta chains from one sample in a study of CD8 T cells in Susac syndrome. TCRdb re-called the immunoSEQ multiplex PCR reads with MiXCR, one entry per CDR3 protein. This sample yields some 190,000 distinct CDR3 sequences, of which approximately 94% are seen a single time; around 0.11% belongs to the top ten. The sample comprised CD4+ T cells from PBMCs. All receptors derive from a human donor in good health. The CDR3 runs from the conserved cysteine through the conserved F or W. The D gene is left open where the match is weak. A clone size is listed for some rows: how often the clone was seen (once, few, many), or a class if it is expanded.

J gene: TRBJ1-3; clone size: -; D gene: -; V gene: TRBV20-1; CDR3 protein: CSGIVGNTIYF; CDR3 DNA: TGCAGTGGTATTGTTGGAAACACCATATATTTT
J gene: TRBJ2-3; clone size: -; D gene: TRBD2; V gene: TRBV12-3/TRBV12-4; CDR3 protein: CASSWGLVIGQSSTDTQYF; CDR3 DNA: TGTGCCAGCAGTTGGGGACTAGTAATAGGCCAATCTAGCACAGATACGCAGTATTTT
J gene: TRBJ2-4; clone size: once; D gene: -; V gene: TRBV12-3/TRBV12-4; CDR3 protein: CASSLGGATKNIQYF; CDR3 DNA: TGTGCCAGCAGTTTGGGCGGTGCGACCAAAAACATTCAGTACTTC
J gene: TRBJ2-1; clone size: -; D gene: -; V gene: TRBV9; CDR3 protein: CASSRDGPPNEQFF; CDR3 DNA: TGTGCCAGCAGCAGGGATGGCCCCCCCAATGAGCAGTTCTTC
J gene: TRBJ2-2; clone size: -; D gene: -; V gene: TRBV4-2; CDR3 protein: CASSQVGGRTVGELFF; CDR3 DNA: TGTGCCAGCAGCCAAGTTGGTGGGAGGACGGTCGGGGAGCTGTTTTTT
J gene: TRBJ2-3; clone size: -; D gene: TRBD2; V gene: TRBV23-1; CDR3 protein: CASSQSEREDTIFATDTQYF; CDR3 DNA: TGCGCCAGCAGTCAATCTGAGCGGGAGGATACTATCTTCGCCACAGATACGCAGTATTTT
J gene: TRBJ2-5; clone size: -; D gene: -; V gene: TRBV30; CDR3 protein: CAWSVRRGSETQYF; CDR3 DNA: TGTGCCTGGAGTGTACGGAGGGGATCAGAGACCCAGTACTTC
J gene: TRBJ2-1; clone size: once; D gene: -; V gene: TRBV20-1; CDR3 protein: CSARTGTGQFF; CDR3 DNA: TGCAGTGCTAGAACCGGGACTGGGCAGTTCTTC
J gene: TRBJ2-7; clone size: -; D gene: -; V gene: TRBV14; CDR3 protein: CASSQDRNYEQYF; CDR3 DNA: TGTGCCAGCAGCCAAGATCGAAATTACGAGCAGTACTTC
J gene: TRBJ2-5; clone size: -; D gene: -; V gene: TRBV9; CDR3 protein: CASSVGGSETQYF; CDR3 DNA: TGTGCCAGCAGCGTAGGAGGATCGGAGACCCAGTACTTC
J gene: TRBJ2-4; clone size: -; D gene: -; V gene: TRBV4-1; CDR3 protein: CASSQLGQLTVDIQYF; CDR3 DNA: TGCGCCAGCAGCCAGCTCGGGCAGCTCACCGTGGACATTCAGTACTTC
J gene: TRBJ2-7; clone size: -; D gene: -; V gene: TRBV29-1; CDR3 protein: CSVRASSHYEQYF; CDR3 DNA: TGCAGCGTTAGGGCTAGTTCCCATTACGAGCAGTACTTC
J gene: TRBJ2-3; clone size: -; D gene: -; V gene: TRBV20-1; CDR3 protein: CSARVGSSERRTSTDTQYF; CDR3 DNA: TGCAGTGCTAGAGTTGGTTCTAGCGAGAGAAGGACTAGCACAGATACGCAGTATTTT
J gene: TRBJ2-5; clone size: -; D gene: -; V gene: TRBV29-1; CDR3 protein: CSVTRTEETQYF; CDR3 DNA: TGCAGCGTTACTAGGACCGAAGAGACCCAGTACTTC
J gene: TRBJ1-5; clone size: -; D gene: -; V gene: TRBV27; CDR3 protein: CASSLSRQNNQPQHF; CDR3 DNA: TGTGCCAGCAGTTTAAGCCGACAGAACAATCAGCCCCAGCATTTT
J gene: TRBJ2-1; clone size: -; D gene: TRBD2; V gene: TRBV29-1; CDR3 protein: CSVASGRRNEQFF; CDR3 DNA: TGCAGCGTTGCCAGCGGGAGGCGCAATGAGCAGTTCTTC
J gene: TRBJ2-3; clone size: -; D gene: -; V gene: TRBV7-3; CDR3 protein: CASSLGTETDTQYF; CDR3 DNA: TGTGCCAGCAGCTTAGGGACGGAGACAGATACGCAGTATTTT
J gene: TRBJ2-7; clone size: -; D gene: TRBD1; V gene: TRBV30; CDR3 protein: CAWSTWGQSSYEQYF; CDR3 DNA: TGTGCCTGGAGTACCTGGGGACAGAGCTCCTACGAGCAGTACTTC